These 31 T cell receptor beta chains share one sample of origin, sequenced in a study of blood T cell repertoires in COVID-19. Libraries were prepared by immunoSEQ multiplex PCR; TCRdb keeps only in-frame clonotypes and omits some of them. The data show around 70,000 clones, 70% to 90% seen once. Sequencing was performed on peripheral blood. The receptors originated from a man aged 65 to 79 with acute or convalescent COVID-19.

This rearrangement joins TRBV5-5 to TRBJ2-3; D possibly corresponds to TRBD2 (6 bases). CDR3 size: 18 residues. Trimming took 4 bases from V and 0 from J, leaving 21 bases between them. CDR1 is SGHKS, CDR2 YYEKEE, per germline (reference sequence). CDR3 sequence reads: CASSGYLGGGPSTDTQYF. The CDR3 DNA reads TGTGCCAGCAGCGGCTACCTAGGTGGAGGGCCTAGCACAGATACGCAGTATTTT.

In DNA, the CDR3 is TGTGCCAGCAGCCGAACAGGGATAGATACGCAGTATTTT. It translates to CASSRTGIDTQYF. The rearrangement uses TRBV5-5 and TRBJ2-3; maybe TRBD1 (6 bases). The CDR3 extends over 13 amino acids. V shed 4 bases and J shed 5 bases, with 11 bases lying between them. The V gene's germline CDR1 is SGHKS and CDR2 YYEKEE (reference sequence).

The rearrangement uses TRBV15 and TRBJ2-7; 7 nucleotides line up with TRBD2. Germline values: CDR1 LNHNV, CDR2 YYDKDF (reference sequence). J was trimmed by 0 bases and V by 0 bases; bases with no gene match: 11. This CDR3 has 18 amino acids. The CDR3 sequence is CATSRDGGGRPFSYEQYF. CDR3 DNA sequence: TGTGCCACCAGCAGAGATGGGGGGGGGAGACCGTTCTCCTACGAGCAGTACTTC.

The chain combines TRBV18 with TRBJ1-6; TRBD1 might be the D (6 bases). V was cut by 3 bases and J by 7 bases, with 13 bases left in between. Per the germline V gene, CDR1 is KGHSH and CDR2 is LQKENI. The CDR3 sequence is 15 residues long. CDR3 coding DNA: TGTGCCAGCTCACCGGGGGGGGCTTCGAATTCACCCCTCCACTTT. Protein product: CASSPGGASNSPLHF.

V and J are TRBV6-6 and TRBJ1-5; tentative D call: TRBD1 (5 bases). The CDR3 covers 15 residues. Germline assignment: CDR1 MNHNY and CDR2 SVGAGI (reference sequence). The ends were cut back, 8 bases at V and 5 bases at J, with 19 bases in the middle. The CDR3 DNA sequence: TGTGCCAGCGGGTTTGGGGGAGGGACGGATCAGCCCCAGCATTTT. Its translation is CASGFGGGTDQPQHF.

This chain joins TRBV5-1 and TRBJ1-2; tentative D call: TRBD1 (6 bases). This CDR3 is 13 amino acids long. CDR1 and CDR2 (germline): SGHRS, YFSETQ. With 2 bases removed from V and 6 bases from J, the gap between germline ends came to 11 bases. The CDR3 DNA is TGCGCCAGCAGCTTTCAGGGGAGGGATGGCTACACCTTC. The encoded protein is CASSFQGRDGYTF. Variable domain in full (rest from reference TRBV5-1 and TRBJ1-2): KAGVTQTPRYLIKTRGQQVTLSCSPISGHRSVSWYQQTPGQGLQFLFEYFSETQRNKGNFPGRFSGRQFSNSRSEMNVSTLELGDSALYLCASSFQGRDGYTFGSGTRLTVV.

The rearrangement joins TRBV12-5 to TRBJ2-7; TRBD1 matches at 7 bases. V dropped 5 bases and J dropped 1; count of bases not matched to a gene: 8. The CDR3 runs 15 residues. The germline CDR1 and CDR2 sequences are LGHNT and FRNRAP. In DNA form, the CDR3 reads TGTGCTAGTGGTCCGACCGGGACAGCTTCCTACGAGCAGTACTTC. This translates into CASGPTGTASYEQYF.

The V gene is TRBV3-1 (or the pseudogene TRBV3-2), the J gene TRBJ1-2; D is perhaps TRBD1 (5 bases). Germline CDR1 reads LGHDT; CDR2 reads YNNKEL (reference sequence). V lost 1 base to trimming and J lost 6 bases, with 15 bases between them. This CDR3 is 15 amino acids long. The CDR3 sequence is CASSQGGGVSNGYTF. Written as DNA, the CDR3 is TGTGCCAGCAGCCAAGGGGGAGGGGTAAGCAATGGCTACACCTTC.

The chain recombines TRBV6-5 with TRBJ2-5, with 9 bases aligning to TRBD1. After removal of 0 bases from V and 6 bases from J, the junction contained 5 bases not matched to a gene. The CDR3 totals 15 residues. From germline, CDR1 is MNHEY and CDR2 SVGAGI. Here the CDR3 reads CASSYSRDREKTQYF. CDR3 bases: TGTGCCAGCAGTTACTCAAGGGACAGGGAGAAGACCCAGTACTTC.

This chain links TRBV12-3 or TRBV12-4 with TRBJ2-5; D perhaps matches TRBD2 (5 bases). Trimming cost V 6 bases and J 3 bases, with 11 bases left between them. The CDR3 runs 13 residues. DNA of the CDR3: TGTGCCAGCAGCCGCGGGCTCAAAGAGACCCAGTACTTC. This codes for CASSRGLKETQYF.

V is TRBV5-1 and J is TRBJ2-1; 11 nucleotides line up with TRBD2. Germline CDR1 reads SGHRS; CDR2 reads YFSETQ. The CDR3 contains 15 residues. J was trimmed by 1 base and V by 6 bases; bases with no gene match: 3. The CDR3 region is CASNLAGGSYNEQFF. For the CDR3, the DNA is TGCGCCAGCAACCTAGCGGGGGGTTCCTACAATGAGCAGTTCTTC.

The V call is TRBV5-1, the J call TRBJ2-2; D call uncertain. The CDR3 has 14 amino acids. V lost 1 base and J lost 6, with 10 bases in between. CDR1 and CDR2 from the germline V gene are SGHRS and YFSETQ. The CDR3 spells CASSLTDPSGELFF. The DNA of the CDR3 is TGCGCCAGCAGCTTGACAGACCCGTCCGGGGAGCTGTTTTTT.

V and J are TRBV21-1 and TRBJ1-4; the table's D gene call, TRBD1, was not cross checked with the DNA. TRBV21-1 is marked as a pseudogene. There are 15 residues in the CDR3. CDR3 sequence: CASTLRQPYNEKLFF. The CDR3 DNA reads as TGTGCCAGCACCTTGAGACAGCCTTATAATGAAAAACTGTTTTTT.

This chain links TRBV5-6 with TRBJ1-4, with TRBD1 matching 10 bases. V shed 2 bases, J shed 8 bases, and the junction held 3 bases outside the gene matches. CDR3 length equals 14 residues. CDR1 and CDR2 from the germline V gene are SGHDT and YYEEEE. The CDR3 nucleotides read TGTGCCAGCAGCTTTGGGACAGGGGCCGAAAAACTGTTTTTT. Its translation: CASSFGTGAEKLFF.

The chain recombines TRBV9 with TRBJ1-4; D not certain. From germline, CDR1 is SGDLS and CDR2 YYNGEE. The CDR3 has 15 amino acids. Trimming took 0 bases from V and 8 from J, leaving 14 bases between them. For the CDR3, the DNA is TGTGCCAGCAGCGTAGGTCCCGGGGTTGAGGAAAAACTGTTTTTT. Translated: CASSVGPGVEEKLFF.

This clone was counted only a few times. V gene TRBV7-6 combines with J gene TRBJ2-1; 8 bases line up with TRBD2. Trimming took 1 base from V and 4 from J; bases not matched to a gene: 3. The CDR3 consists of 15 residues. Germline lookup yields CDR1 SGHVS and CDR2 FNYEAQ. CDR3: CASSLVSGNYNEQFF. Written as DNA, the CDR3 is TGTGCCAGCAGCTTAGTTAGCGGGAATTACAATGAGCAGTTCTTC.

The chain couples TRBV30 to TRBJ1-2; 8 bases are shared with TRBD1. The V gene's germline CDR1 is GTSNPN and CDR2 SVGIG (reference sequence). There are 13 residues in the CDR3. J was trimmed by 7 bases and V by 3 bases; bases with no gene match: 7. The CDR3 is CAWSGQGASGYTF. CDR3 in DNA: TGTGCCTGGAGCGGGCAGGGGGCCTCTGGCTACACCTTC. The variable domain in full, completed from reference TRBV30 and TRBJ1-2, reads SQTIHQWPATLVQPVGSPLSLECTVEGTSNPNLYWYRQAAGRGLQLLFYSVGIGQISSEVPQNLSASRPQDRQFILSSKKLLLSDSGFYLCAWSGQGASGYTFGSGTRLTVV.

The V gene is TRBV19, the J gene TRBJ2-7, with TRBD1 identical over 7 bases. Germline CDR1 is LNHDA and CDR2 is SQIVND (reference sequence). With 1 base clipped from V and 2 bases from J, the junction kept 8 bases outside the gene matches. The CDR3 spans 16 residues. CDR3 residues: CASSIAGTALPYEQYF. The CDR3, as DNA: TGTGCCAGTAGTATAGCCGGGACAGCCCTCCCCTACGAGCAGTACTTC.

The chain has TRBV11-2 and TRBJ2-1, with 7 bases that match TRBD2. The CDR3 runs to 13 residues. The germline gives CDR1 SGHAT, CDR2 FQNNGV. V was clipped by 4 bases and J by 8 bases; unmatched bases: 5. CDR3 sequence: CASSSGGKHEQFF. For the CDR3, the DNA is TGTGCCAGCAGCTCCGGGGGGAAGCATGAGCAGTTCTTC.

This rearrangement joins TRBV4-3 to TRBJ1-4; 9 bases agree with TRBD1. V trimming: 0 bases; J trimming: 7 bases; junction bases outside the gene matches: 6. Germline values: CDR1 LGHNA, CDR2 YSLEER. This CDR3 spans 16 amino acids. CDR3 in DNA: TGCGCCAGCAGCCAAGAAATCGAGACAGGGGGTGAAAAACTGTTTTTT. Translation gives CASSQEIETGGEKLFF.

V and J are TRBV3-1 (or the pseudogene TRBV3-2) and TRBJ1-4; D is possibly TRBD1 (5 bases). The CDR3 consists of 15 residues. Trimming pared 1 base from V and 4 bases from J, leaving 10 bases between. CDR1 is LGHDT, CDR2 YNNKEL, per germline (reference sequence). DNA of the CDR3: TGTGCCAGCAGCCAAGGACAGAGACTTAATGAAAAACTGTTTTTT. Its protein is CASSQGQRLNEKLFF.

Notes on this clone: Other DNA sequences of this sample code for an identical CDR3. V and J are TRBV6-5 and TRBJ2-7, with TRBD2 matching 8 bases. This CDR3 has 12 residues. Trimming removed 7 bases from V and 4 bases from J; junction bases left unmatched: 3. From germline, CDR1 is MNHEY and CDR2 SVGAGI. The CDR3 region is CASIQREYEQYF. Written as DNA, the CDR3 is TGTGCCAGCATCCAGCGGGAGTACGAGCAGTACTTC.

This clone was found a few times. The chain recombines TRBV5-6 with TRBJ1-2; 10 bases are shared with TRBD1. The CDR3 loop spans 17 amino acids. V was clipped by 6 bases and J by 1 base; unmatched bases: 12. Germline V gives CDR1 SGHDT, CDR2 YYEEEE. The CDR3 sequence is CASTQRDRGRNNYGYTF. DNA of the CDR3: TGTGCCAGCACCCAGAGGGACAGGGGCCGAAATAACTATGGCTACACCTTC.

The V gene is TRBV19, the J gene TRBJ1-2, with D perhaps TRBD1 (5 bases). V was cut by 5 bases and J by 4 bases, with 17 bases left in between. The CDR3 spans 15 residues. Germline CDR1 LNHDA, CDR2 SQIVND (reference sequence). The CDR3 DNA sequence: TGTGCCAGTAGTGCCCAACAGGCAATGATCTATGGCTACACCTTC. This translates into CASSAQQAMIYGYTF.

This sequence joins TRBV6-5 and TRBJ2-1; the match to TRBD1 covers 9 bases. The CDR3 has 14 amino acids. Germline V gene data show CDR1 as MNHEY and CDR2 as SVGAGI. The V and J ends lost 5 bases and 9 bases, in that order; junction bases with no gene match: 8. As DNA, the CDR3 is TGTGCCAGCAGTAGGTGGGGACAGGGAAGTGAGCAGTTCTTC. Translation gives CASSRWGQGSEQFF.

This chain connects TRBV7-9 to TRBJ2-2; D may be TRBD1 (6 bases). From germline, CDR1 is SEHNR and CDR2 FQNEAQ (reference sequence). V dropped 1 base and J dropped 2 bases, with 11 bases sitting between them. The CDR3 is 16 amino acids. The CDR3 region is CASSLGSGTNTGELFF. The CDR3 bases are TGTGCCAGCAGCTTAGGTAGTGGGACAAACACCGGGGAGCTGTTTTTT.

V and J are TRBV29-1 and TRBJ2-1, with D possibly matching TRBD1 (7 bases). The CDR3 loop spans 12 amino acids. In germline, CDR1 is SQVTM, CDR2 ANQGSEA. V was cut by 6 bases and J by 7 bases, with 13 bases left in between. In DNA form, the CDR3 reads TGCAGCGTATCGACAGGGAGGAATGAGCAGTTCTTC. This gives the protein CSVSTGRNEQFF.

This clone has a single count. The chain has TRBV18 and TRBJ2-5; D ambiguous. The CDR3 runs to 14 residues. Trimming pared 1 base from V and 2 bases from J, leaving 8 bases between. Germline CDR1 KGHSH, CDR2 LQKENI. The DNA for the CDR3 is TGTGCCAGCTCACCACGGTCTAGTCAAGAGACCCAGTACTTC. Translation gives CASSPRSSQETQYF. The entire variable domain, with the rest obtained from reference TRBV18 and TRBJ2-5, is as follows: NAGVMQNPRHLVRRRGQEARLRCSPMKGHSHVYWYRQLPEEGLKFMVYLQKENIIDESGMPKERFSAEFPKEGPSILRIQQVVRGDSAAYFCASSPRSSQETQYFGPGTRLLVL.

The gene calls are TRBV30 and TRBJ2-7; 8 bases match TRBD2. The V gene end was trimmed by 0 bases and the J gene end by 0 bases; junction bases not matched to a gene: 1. This CDR3 contains 14 residues. The germline gives CDR1 GTSNPN, CDR2 SVGIG (reference sequence). CDR3 sequence reads: CAWSVGTSSYEQYF. As DNA, the CDR3 is TGTGCCTGGAGTGTAGGGACTAGCTCCTACGAGCAGTACTTC.

The rearrangement joins TRBV5-4 to TRBJ2-7, with D maybe TRBD1 (8 bases). The CDR3 extends over 14 amino acids. CDR1 and CDR2 (germline): SGHNT, YYREEE (reference sequence). Trimming left V 4 bases short and J 4 bases short, with 15 bases between. The CDR3 is CASSANRGGYEQYF. The CDR3 nucleotides read TGTGCCAGCAGCGCCAACAGGGGGGGTTACGAGCAGTACTTC.

The gene calls are TRBV7-8 and TRBJ1-4, with 8 positions matching TRBD1. Germline assignment: CDR1 SGHVS and CDR2 FQNEAQ. The CDR3 totals 18 residues. V gave up 1 base and J gave up 0 bases; unmatched junction bases: 7. This CDR3 reads CASSLGWGQVATNEKLFF. The CDR3 coding sequence is TGTGCCAGCAGCTTAGGGTGGGGACAGGTCGCAACTAATGAAAAACTGTTTTTT.